These 14 T cell receptor beta chains were sequenced from one sample in a study of CD8 T cells in ankylosing spondylitis. Whole-study findings and limits: A TCR beta motif of several highly homologous variants appeared characteristic of ankylosing spondylitis blood.

No antigen is known for these receptors. Each CDR3 protein gets one entry after TCRdb re-called the 5' RACE reads with MiXCR. The table includes about 390,000 distinct CDR3 sequences, 20% to 25% detected once. Sequenced input: blood, either unsorted or a sorted T cell fraction (not recorded which). The receptors shown here come from a male donor with ankylosing spondylitis.

This clonotype was detected a few times. The V and J genes are TRBV5-1 and TRBJ2-7; 8 nucleotides align to TRBD1. The V segment lost 4 bases and the J segment 5 bases; nucleotides outside the gene matches: 8. Germline V gene data show CDR1 as SGHRS and CDR2 as YFSETQ. This CDR3 is built from 14 residues. The CDR3 loop is CASSPGQAVDEQYF. As DNA, the CDR3 is TGCGCCAGCAGCCCGGGACAGGCGGTGGACGAGCAGTACTTC.

This rearrangement joins TRBV4-2 to TRBJ2-2; weak D call: TRBD1 (6 bases). Trimming removed 1 base from V and 0 bases from J, with 9 bases in between. The CDR3 length is 16 residues. Germline V gene sequence: CDR1 LGHNA, CDR2 YNFKEQ. In DNA, the CDR3 is TGTGCCAGCAGCCAAGTACGACAGGCGAACACCGGGGAGCTGTTTTTT. Amino acids: CASSQVRQANTGELFF.

The chain carries TRBV20-1 and TRBJ2-7, with TRBD1 identical over 7 bases. V lost 4 bases and J lost 2; bases outside the gene matches: 2. CDR1 is DFQATT, CDR2 SNEGSKA, per germline (reference sequence). The CDR3 is made up of 12 amino acids. As DNA, the CDR3 is TGCAGTGCTATGCAGGGGGCCTACGAGCAGTACTTC. It specifies CSAMQGAYEQYF.

The table lists this clonotype with many counts. J is TRBJ2-3 and V is TRBV11-2, with a tentative D call TRBD2 (5 bases). This CDR3 has 13 amino acids. Trimming left V 1 base short and J 4 bases short, with 6 bases between. The germline V gene encodes CDR1 SGHAT and CDR2 FQNNGV. The DNA for the CDR3 is TGTGCCAGCAGCTTAGCCGGGGCAGATACGCAGTATTTT. Protein sequence: CASSLAGADTQYF.

This clonotype has a count of ten or more. The genes are TRBV5-1 and TRBJ2-2; the match to TRBD2 covers 7 bases. The germline CDR1 and CDR2 sequences are SGHRS and YFSETQ. CDR3 length equals 16 residues. Trimming cost V 0 bases and J 2 bases; bases outside gene matches: 4. The CDR3 DNA is TGCGCCAGCAGCTTGGGTCCTAGCGGAAACACCGGGGAGCTGTTTTTT. Its translation is CASSLGPSGNTGELFF.

The chain recombines TRBV5-1 with TRBJ2-7, with TRBD2 matching over 8 bases. Per the germline V gene, CDR1 is SGHRS and CDR2 is YFSETQ. Trimming took 7 bases from V and 4 from J; bases not matched to a gene: 16. This CDR3 has 16 residues. The CDR3 region is CASDSDRLASTYEQYF. CDR3 nucleotides: TGCGCCAGCGACTCCGACCGACTAGCGAGCACATACGAGCAGTACTTC.

There are a few counts of this clonotype. The V and J genes are TRBV28 and TRBJ1-1; D gene unclear. The CDR3 runs to 12 residues. CDR1 and CDR2 (germline): MDHEN, SYDVKM. V lost 5 bases and J lost 8, with 12 bases in between. The CDR3 region is CASSAGPAEAFF. Here the CDR3 DNA reads TGTGCCAGCAGTGCCGGGCCCGCGGAAGCTTTCTTT.

The rearrangement joins TRBV6-1 to TRBJ1-1; D unresolved. Trimming left V 6 bases short and J 5 bases short, with 16 bases between. There are 14 residues in the CDR3. Germline V CDR1 and CDR2: MNHNS, SASEGT. As DNA, the CDR3 is TGTGCCAGCAGGGATCGAGGACCGGAAACTGAAGCTTTCTTT. It yields the protein CASRDRGPETEAFF.

This clonotype was counted between two and nine times. The chain links TRBV12-3 or TRBV12-4 to TRBJ1-1; unclear D gene. Trimming removed 8 bases at V and 0 bases at J, with 10 bases between. The CDR3 length is 13 residues. The CDR3 loop reads CASALLMNTEAFF. Written as DNA, the CDR3 is TGTGCCAGCGCCCTACTGATGAACACTGAAGCTTTCTTT.

The DNA for the CDR3 is TGTGCCAGCAGCTTTGGACTAGCGGGAGGTGTCGGGACCGGGGAGCTGTTTTTT. It is translated as CASSFGLAGGVGTGELFF. The V call is TRBV12-3 or TRBV12-4, the J call TRBJ2-2; 14 bases line up with TRBD2. The V and J ends lost 6 bases and 5 bases, in that order; junction bases with no gene match: 11. CDR3 length equals 18 residues.

The V call is TRBV7-9, the J call TRBJ1-1; TRBD1 aligns across 9 bases. Unmatched junction bases numbered 3, after V lost 1 base and J lost 3 bases. Per the germline V gene, CDR1 is SEHNR and CDR2 is FQNEAQ (reference sequence). The CDR3 consists of 15 residues. The CDR3 is CASSLDRGPYTEAFF. CDR3 DNA sequence: TGTGCCAGCAGCTTAGACAGGGGGCCCTACACTGAAGCTTTCTTT. Combining the CDR3 with reference TRBV7-9 and TRBJ1-1 gives the whole variable domain DTGVSQNPRHKITKRGQNVTFRCDPISEHNRLYWYRQTLGQGPEFLTYFQNEAQLEKSRLLSDRFSAERPKGSFSTLEIQRTEQGDSAMYLCASSLDRGPYTEAFFGQGTRLTVV.

This clonotype was observed a handful of times. This sequence joins TRBV3-1 and TRBJ1-3, with D possibly being TRBD1 (5 bases). CDR3 length equals 16 residues. V dropped 4 bases and J dropped 4 bases, with 17 bases sitting between them. Germline V CDR1 and CDR2: LGHDT, YNNKEL (reference sequence). The CDR3 spells CASSLFYGTTGNTIYF. In DNA form, the CDR3 reads TGTGCCAGCAGCCTTTTTTACGGGACGACCGGAAACACCATATATTTT.

This clonotype was recorded many times. This chain uses TRBV29-1 with TRBJ2-3; TRBD1 matches 9 bases. V shed 8 bases and J 4 bases; nucleotides not matched to a gene: 4. Germline V gene data show CDR1 as SQVTM and CDR2 as ANQGSEA. The length of the CDR3 is 12 residues. This CDR3 reads CSTGQGSDTQYF. The CDR3 DNA reads as TGCAGCACCGGACAGGGGTCAGATACGCAGTATTTT.

The chain joins TRBV5-1 to TRBJ2-7, with D tentatively TRBD1 or TRBD2 (5 bases each). Germline V gene lookup returns CDR1 SGHRS and CDR2 YFSETQ. The V end lost 4 bases, the J end lost 4 bases, and 18 bases lay between the germline ends. The CDR3 loop spans 15 amino acids. The CDR3 sequence is CASSPRGEYGYEQYF. CDR3 nucleotides: TGCGCCAGCAGCCCCCGGGGCGAGTATGGGTACGAGCAGTACTTC.